These 31 T cell receptor beta chains were sequenced from one sample in a study of T cell repertoires in ileal Crohn's disease (dated by TCRdb to between 2018 and 2020). The time point tag for this specimen amounts to: inflamed ileum from the surgical specimen. The library was made by the immunoSEQ multiplex PCR assay. TCRdb took over this immuneACCESS table, retaining in-frame rearrangements with V and J assigned. Such tables are incomplete; in checked studies, under half of the missing clones stem from an unresolved V gene, and the remainder is unexplained. The sample table records 13,000 or so clones; roughly 80% of these occur just once. The leading ten clones occupy about 14% of the sample. The material sequenced was ileal tissue. The receptors originated from an adult with Crohn's disease.

The chain has TRBV6-4 and TRBJ1-5, with 7 positions matching TRBD1. Germline CDR1 is MRHNA and CDR2 is SNTAGT. V lost 0 bases and J lost 2; bases outside the gene matches: 19. The CDR3 runs to 21 residues. The CDR3 nucleotides read TGTGCCAGCAGTGACTCGTTGAGGCACAGGGGCGGGGGATATGGCAATCAGCCCCAGCATTTT. This sequence encodes CASSDSLRHRGGGYGNQPQHF.

This clone was recorded a few times. This specimen includes other DNA sequences encoding the same CDR3. The J gene is TRBJ2-7, the V gene TRBV18, with 15 bases aligning to TRBD2. Trimming cost V 3 bases and J 3 bases; bases outside gene matches: 3. Germline values: CDR1 KGHSH, CDR2 LQKENI. The CDR3 spans 16 residues. The CDR3 nucleotides are TGTGCCAGCTCACCGGGACTAGCGGGGGGAAACTACGAGCAGTACTTC. Protein product: CASSPGLAGGNYEQYF.

V usage is TRBV19 and J usage is TRBJ1-2, with D unresolved. Germline CDR1 is LNHDA and CDR2 is SQIVND (reference sequence). Between the trimmed V and J ends, which lost 5 bases and 2 bases, there was a span of 15 bases. The length of the CDR3 is 15 residues. CDR3 sequence: CASSVTETANYGYTF. The CDR3, as DNA: TGTGCCAGTAGTGTGACTGAAACAGCGAACTATGGCTACACCTTC.

The chain carries TRBV10-2 and TRBJ2-5; unclear D gene. CDR1 WSHSY and CDR2 SAAADI come from the germline V gene. With 8 bases removed from V and 4 bases from J, the gap between germline ends came to 8 bases. CDR3 size: 11 residues. The chain's CDR3 is CASSTGETQYF. CDR3 sequence (DNA): TGCGCCAGCTCGACCGGAGAGACCCAGTACTTC.

The chain has TRBV27 and TRBJ2-7, with 10 nucleotides matching TRBD1. Trimming at V came to 2 bases and at J to 6 bases, leaving 7 bases not matched to a gene. CDR3 length: 15 amino acids. Germline loops: CDR1 MNHEY, CDR2 SMNVEV (reference sequence). The CDR3 here is CASSLGGTGVSEQYF. DNA of the CDR3: TGTGCCAGCAGTTTAGGTGGGACAGGGGTCTCCGAGCAGTACTTC.

The chain carries TRBV7-9 and TRBJ2-7; either TRBD1 or TRBD2 may supply D (5 bases each). Between the trimmed V and J ends, which lost 2 bases and 5 bases, there was a span of 22 bases. The V gene's germline CDR1 is SEHNR and CDR2 FQNEAQ (reference sequence). The length of the CDR3 is 17 residues. For the CDR3, the DNA is TGTGCCAGCAGCTTATCGGTGGGGGATCGACAGCTCAACGAGCAGTACTTC. Encoded protein: CASSLSVGDRQLNEQYF.

V is TRBV29-1 and J is TRBJ1-1, with D tentatively TRBD1 (5 bases). CDR3 size: 13 residues. Trimming pared 1 base from V and 5 bases from J, leaving 11 bases between. The germline V gene encodes CDR1 SQVTM and CDR2 ANQGSEA. CDR3 sequence (DNA): TGCAGCGTTGAAGGGAAGCAGGGTACTGAAGCTTTCTTT. Encoded protein: CSVEGKQGTEAFF.

This clone was recorded only once. The chain employs TRBV5-6 and TRBJ1-4; D is perhaps TRBD1 (6 bases). Germline V gives CDR1 SGHDT, CDR2 YYEEEE. Trimming cost V 1 base and J 2 bases, with 12 bases left between them. The CDR3 length is 16 residues. The DNA for the CDR3 is TGTGCCAGCAGCTTGCTCGGGGGGCGGACTAATGAAAAACTGTTTTTT. Translation: CASSLLGGRTNEKLFF.

V and J are TRBV5-5 and TRBJ2-5; D is possibly TRBD2 (6 bases). This CDR3 contains 14 residues. In germline, CDR1 is SGHKS, CDR2 YYEKEE (reference sequence). V was clipped by 4 bases and J by 3 bases, with 13 bases between them. The CDR3 bases are TGTGCCAGCAGCCGCAGGGAGGTAAAAGAGACCCAGTACTTC. The encoded protein is CASSRREVKETQYF.

The rearrangement joins TRBV20-1 to TRBJ2-5, with D unresolved. This CDR3 comprises 11 residues. Germline V lookup: CDR1 DFQATT, CDR2 SNEGSKA (reference sequence). The V end lost 4 bases, the J end lost 3 bases, and 6 bases lay between the germline ends. CDR3 protein: CSATWEETQYF. The CDR3 nucleotides are TGCAGTGCTACCTGGGAAGAGACCCAGTACTTC.

The CDR3 nucleotides are TGTGCCAGCAGCGTAGGACAGGGTGAGGAGCAGTACTTC. Translating gives CASSVGQGEEQYF. The rearrangement joins TRBV9 to TRBJ2-7, with TRBD1 identical over 7 bases. This CDR3 is built from 13 residues. The germline V gene encodes CDR1 SGDLS and CDR2 YYNGEE. J lost 7 bases, V lost 0 bases, and 4 bases had no gene match.

In DNA, the CDR3 is TGTGCCTCGGACAGGGGCGCGGGGGAGACCCAGTACTTC. Translation gives CASDRGAGETQYF. The gene calls are TRBV30 and TRBJ2-5; TRBD1 agrees at 9 bases. Germline trimming cut 7 bases from V and 5 bases from J; bases unmatched to any gene: 8. Germline assignment: CDR1 GTSNPN and CDR2 SVGIG (reference sequence). The CDR3 runs to 13 residues. The full variable domain, in which reference TRBV30 and TRBJ2-5 provide the parts outside the CDR3, is SQTIHQWPATLVQPVGSPLSLECTVEGTSNPNLYWYRQAAGRGLQLLFYSVGIGQISSEVPQNLSASRPQDRQFILSSKKLLLSDSGFYLCASDRGAGETQYFGPGTRLLVL.

V is TRBV10-2 and J is TRBJ1-2; D is ambiguous. Germline CDR1 reads WSHSY; CDR2 reads SAAADI. With 2 bases removed from V and 7 bases from J, the gap between germline ends came to 14 bases. This CDR3 comprises 14 residues. CDR3 in amino acids: CASSEASRSVGYTF. The CDR3 region has the DNA TGCGCCAGCAGTGAGGCCAGTCGATCCGTTGGCTACACCTTC.

This clone was counted a single time. At the DNA level, this CDR3 is encoded by other sequences in the same sample as well. The chain links TRBV30 to TRBJ1-2; D remains ambiguous. The ends were cut back, 0 bases at V and 2 bases at J, with 10 bases in the middle. This CDR3 spans 14 amino acids. Germline-derived CDR1 and CDR2 are GTSNPN and SVGIG (reference sequence). CDR3: CAWSVLGINYGYTF. DNA of the CDR3: TGTGCCTGGAGTGTACTCGGCATCAACTATGGCTACACCTTC.

The chain combines TRBV12-1 with TRBJ1-5; TRBD1 is taken as the D call from the table, unchecked against the DNA. TRBV12-1 is given as a pseudogene. The CDR3 is 15 residues long. The CDR3 is CATQTTGQGNQPQHF. CDR3 bases: TGTGCCACGCAAACCACCGGACAGGGTAATCAGCCCCAGCATTTT.

The gene calls are TRBV10-1 and TRBJ2-1; 12 bases map to TRBD2. V lost 5 bases and J lost 4; bases outside the gene matches: 3. The germline gives CDR1 WNHNN, CDR2 SYGVQD (reference sequence). The CDR3 contains 15 residues. For the CDR3, the DNA is TGCGCCAGCAGTCGACTAGCGGGAGAGTACAATGAGCAGTTCTTC. As protein: CASSRLAGEYNEQFF.

The chain joins TRBV4-1 to TRBJ2-3; no clear D gene. CDR3 size: 15 residues. CDR1 is MGHRA and CDR2 is YSYEKL in the germline V gene. V lost 1 base and J lost 2, with 10 bases in between. The CDR3 region has the DNA TGCGCCAGCAGCCAAGTCTGGAGAAACACAGATACGCAGTATTTT. It encodes CASSQVWRNTDTQYF.

The genes are TRBV6-5 and TRBJ1-2, with D hard to call. Germline values: CDR1 MNHEY, CDR2 SVGAGI. Trimming left V 2 bases short and J 4 bases short, with 17 bases between. CDR3 length: 16 residues. The CDR3 DNA sequence: TGTGCCAGCAGTTACACTTCGGTCGCAAACGTCTATGGCTACACCTTC. It translates to CASSYTSVANVYGYTF.

This clone has just a few counts. This chain uses TRBV20-1 with TRBJ1-1; unclear D gene. The CDR3 is 11 amino acids. Trimming left V 2 bases short and J 7 bases short, with 8 bases between. The germline V gene has CDR1 DFQATT and CDR2 SNEGSKA (reference sequence). The DNA of the CDR3 is TGCAGTGCTAGATTAGGGCTTGAAGCTTTCTTT. It specifies CSARLGLEAFF.

Comments on this clone: The same CDR3 arises from other DNA sequences in this sample as well. This chain connects TRBV19 to TRBJ2-2, with 8 nucleotides matching TRBD2. J was trimmed by 0 bases and V by 6 bases; bases with no gene match: 0. Germline values: CDR1 LNHDA, CDR2 SQIVND (reference sequence). The CDR3 runs to 14 residues. In DNA form, the CDR3 reads TGTGCCAGTAGGGGACTAGCGAACACCGGGGAGCTGTTTTTT. Encoded protein: CASRGLANTGELFF.

This clone was detected a few times. The J gene is TRBJ2-7, the V gene TRBV2; TRBD1 matches 9 bases. In germline, CDR1 is SNHLY, CDR2 FYNNEI. This CDR3 has 13 amino acids. Unmatched junction bases numbered 10, after V lost 11 bases and J lost 5 bases. The CDR3 here is CASVSDRGHEQYF. CDR3 DNA: TGTGCCTCAGTGTCGGACAGGGGCCACGAGCAGTACTTC. Looking up the rest from reference TRBV2 and TRBJ2-7 gives the full variable domain: EPEVTQTPSHQVTQMGQEVILRCVPISNHLYFYWYRQILGQKVEFLVSFYNNEISEKSEIFDDQFSVERPDGSNFTLKIRSTKLEDSAMYFCASVSDRGHEQYFGPGTRLTVT.

The chain joins TRBV2 to TRBJ2-5; possible D gene TRBD1, 5 bases. Trimming took 1 base from V and 1 from J, leaving 13 bases between them. The germline V gene has CDR1 SNHLY and CDR2 FYNNEI. This CDR3 has 16 amino acids. The CDR3 DNA follows: TGTGCCAGCAGTGAAGAGGATGGGCAGGGCCAAGAGACCCAGTACTTC. Translated, it gives CASSEEDGQGQETQYF.

A few counts support this clone. The chain carries TRBV30 and TRBJ2-5; TRBD1 matches 7 bases. The ends lost 3 bases at V and 3 bases at J; junction bases unmatched: 4. This CDR3 comprises 13 residues. Germline-derived CDR1 and CDR2 are GTSNPN and SVGIG (reference sequence). The CDR3 is CAWSGTVEETQYF. The CDR3 nucleotides read TGTGCCTGGAGCGGGACAGTGGAAGAGACCCAGTACTTC.

The chain links TRBV6-1 to TRBJ1-5; 9 bases match TRBD1. V shed 1 base, J shed 7 bases, and the junction held 5 bases outside the gene matches. CDR1 and CDR2 from the germline V gene are MNHNS and SASEGT. This CDR3 spans 15 amino acids. CDR3 protein: CASSEEATGGQPQHF. The CDR3 DNA sequence: TGTGCCAGCAGTGAAGAGGCGACAGGGGGGCAGCCCCAGCATTTT.

The rearrangement uses TRBV28 and TRBJ1-2; D is uncertain. This CDR3 comprises 13 residues. The germline V and J ends were trimmed by 3 bases and 3 bases, with 8 bases remaining between them. Looked up from germline, CDR1 is MDHEN and CDR2 is SYDVKM. CDR3 bases: TGTGCCAGCAGTTTCTACAGCGACTATGGCTACACCTTC. It codes for CASSFYSDYGYTF.

This clone has a single count. The genes are TRBV2 and TRBJ2-3; 15 bases are shared with TRBD2. CDR1 is SNHLY, CDR2 FYNNEI, per germline. Unmatched junction bases numbered 11, after V lost 1 base and J lost 0 bases. The CDR3 spans 21 residues. The CDR3 sequence: CASSEGEGLAGGNPSTDTQYF. CDR3 DNA: TGTGCCAGCAGTGAAGGAGAGGGACTAGCGGGGGGAAACCCCAGCACAGATACGCAGTATTTT. Drawing the rest from reference TRBV2 and TRBJ2-3, the complete variable domain is EPEVTQTPSHQVTQMGQEVILRCVPISNHLYFYWYRQILGQKVEFLVSFYNNEISEKSEIFDDQFSVERPDGSNFTLKIRSTKLEDSAMYFCASSEGEGLAGGNPSTDTQYFGPGTRLTVL.

The table lists this clone with a few counts. The rearrangement links TRBV7-9 to TRBJ1-4; 10 bases map to TRBD1. Germline-derived CDR1 and CDR2 are SEHNR and FQNEAQ (reference sequence). Trimming at V came to 4 bases and at J to 6 bases, leaving 5 bases not matched to a gene. CDR3 length: 15 residues. The DNA of the CDR3 is TGTGCCAGCAGCTCTTATGGGACAGGGGATGAAAAACTGTTTTTT. Its protein is CASSSYGTGDEKLFF.

This clone appeared a single time. The V and J genes are TRBV7-9 and TRBJ1-4; TRBD1 matches 7 bases. The CDR3 totals 15 residues. Germline V CDR1 and CDR2: SEHNR, FQNEAQ (reference sequence). The V segment lost 7 bases and the J segment 6 bases; nucleotides outside the gene matches: 11. The CDR3 nucleotides are TGTGCCAGCACCCCGCAAGGGGGCAAGTATGAAAAACTGTTTTTT. Amino acids: CASTPQGGKYEKLFF.

The chain employs TRBV28 and TRBJ2-6, with 7 bases lining up with TRBD1. The CDR3 is 15 residues long. Trimming at V came to 5 bases and at J to 12 bases, leaving 13 bases not matched to a gene. Germline values: CDR1 MDHEN, CDR2 SYDVKM. DNA for the CDR3: TGTGCCAGCAGTCCTCATCGGGACAGCCGACGCGTCCTGACTTTC. It specifies CASSPHRDSRRVLTF.

J is TRBJ1-1 and V is TRBV2, with D tentatively TRBD1 (6 bases). The CDR3 contains 14 residues. The V gene lost 2 bases and the J gene lost 4 bases, with 11 bases spanning the gap. Looked up from germline, CDR1 is SNHLY and CDR2 is FYNNEI. Written as DNA, the CDR3 is TGTGCCAGCAGTGAACAGGGGAAGCGCACTGAAGCTTTCTTT. Translated, it gives CASSEQGKRTEAFF.

CDR3 nucleotides: TGTGCCAGCAGCTCCTCAGGGGCACGCGGCTATGGCTACACCTTC. Amino acids: CASSSSGARGYGYTF. The chain couples TRBV7-9 to TRBJ1-2, with TRBD1 as a possible D gene (6 bases). With 4 bases removed from V and 4 bases from J, the gap between germline ends came to 16 bases. CDR1 is SEHNR and CDR2 is FQNEAQ in the germline V gene (reference sequence). The CDR3 loop spans 15 amino acids.